The subject of this entry is one T cell receptor (beta chain). Its antigen remains unidentified. The data originate from a study of cytomegalovirus exposure and HLA in healthy donors. Regarding the study as a whole: Previously analyzed data showed that most TCR beta V segments were productive at a frequency of about 90% or about 30%.

Germline values: CDR1 LNHDA, CDR2 SQIVND (reference sequence). The CDR3 runs 12 residues. V gave up 1 base and J gave up 5 bases, with 5 bases separating them. Primers included in the PCR were 60 Vbeta and 13 Jbeta primers. Clones were read by immunoSEQ multiplex PCR, and TCRdb kept only the in-frame ones, dropping some. In the table there are approximately 40,000 clones, about nine tenths of which are singletons. The chain joins TRBV19 to TRBJ2-5; possible D gene TRBD2, 5 bases. The sequencing input was PBMCs. The source is a woman between 40 and 55 years old in good health and CMV-seropositive. Here the CDR3 DNA reads TGTGCCAGTAGTATAGCGGGGGAGACCCAGTACTTC. Encoded protein: CASSIAGETQYF.